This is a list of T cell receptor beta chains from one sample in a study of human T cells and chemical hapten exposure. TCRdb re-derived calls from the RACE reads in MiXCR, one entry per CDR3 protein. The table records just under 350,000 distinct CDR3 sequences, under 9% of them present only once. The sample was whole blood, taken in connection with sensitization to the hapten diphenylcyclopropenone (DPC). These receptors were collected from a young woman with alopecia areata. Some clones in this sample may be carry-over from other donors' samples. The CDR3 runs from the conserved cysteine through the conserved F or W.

CDR3: CASADRASSYNSPLHF; J: TRBJ1-6; V: TRBV2
CDR3: CAISERAYEQYF; J: TRBJ2-7; V: TRBV10-3
CDR3: CASSPLDRDYNSPLHF; J: TRBJ1-6; V: TRBV7-8
CDR3: CASSLSPGTSGGASNEQFF; J: TRBJ2-1; V: TRBV27
CDR3: CASSLVGGTGGPDTQYF; J: TRBJ2-3; V: TRBV12-3/TRBV12-4
CDR3: CASSQVLITDTQYF; J: TRBJ2-3; V: TRBV4-1
CDR3: CASSESGAQVGSYNSPLHF; J: TRBJ1-6; V: TRBV25-1
CDR3: CASALSGPPQTQYF; J: TRBJ2-5; V: TRBV12-5
CDR3: CASSQEYMTWNKGGPGGYNEQFF; J: TRBJ2-1; V: TRBV4-3
CDR3: CAISGRLDVNEQFF; J: TRBJ2-1; V: TRBV10-3
CDR3: CAISASGVGNTGELFF; J: TRBJ2-2; V: TRBV10-3
CDR3: CASSKQGFSGTEAFF; J: TRBJ1-1; V: TRBV13
CDR3: CASSIERGWNQPQHF; J: TRBJ1-5; V: TRBV19
CDR3: CASSLPGQGAETQYF; J: TRBJ2-5; V: TRBV7-6
CDR3: CASSLSGGAWDTQYF; J: TRBJ2-3; V: TRBV3-1
CDR3: CASSDGQTEAFF; J: TRBJ1-1; V: TRBV25-1
CDR3: CASSLDGTADTQYF; J: TRBJ2-3; V: TRBV7-2
CDR3: CATNPLDRGNYGYTF; J: TRBJ1-2; V: TRBV10-3
CDR3: CASSEAPAAQETQYF; J: TRBJ2-5; V: TRBV2
CDR3: CASSLLRGPTGELFF; J: TRBJ2-2; V: TRBV27
CDR3: CASSEVQGLYEQYF; J: TRBJ2-7; V: TRBV6-1
CDR3: CASSQTGVDYNEQFF; J: TRBJ2-1; V: TRBV7-8
CDR3: CASSPGTGFTNEQFF; J: TRBJ2-1; V: TRBV7-3
CDR3: CASRTGPGGSVAFF; J: TRBJ1-1; V: TRBV12-3/TRBV12-4